This T cell receptor beta chain was observed in a study of memory CD4+ T cells and cytomegalovirus serostatus. Study as a whole: Of the healthy Belgian adults, 9 or 10 were CMV seropositive and fewer than 30 seronegative.

Germline assignment: CDR1 SGHAT and CDR2 FQNNGV. The CDR3 totals 14 residues. The germline V and J ends were trimmed by 1 base and 1 base, with 7 bases remaining between them. Data came from immunoSEQ multiplex PCR; TCRdb stores just in-frame clones and leaves some out. Of tens of thousands of clones in the sample, 76% were seen once. Study-wide results and limits: 67 of 164 known CMV-associated TCRbeta sequences appeared in CD4+ memory.

The sort gate was single viable CD3+CD4+CD8-CD45RO+ cells for memory CD4+ T cells. Donors' CMV status reflects serum IgG against pp150, pp28, p38, p52. CD4+ T cells were isolated by positive magnetic selection. This clone was observed a handful of times. The antigen remains undetermined. Specimen: memory CD4+ T cells from blood. V is TRBV11-2 and J is TRBJ1-1, with no clear D. This clonotype was sampled from an adult in good health and CMV-seronegative. The CDR3: CASSLGRTNTEAFF. DNA of the CDR3: TGTGCCAGCAGCTTAGGACGGACGAACACTGAAGCTTTCTTT.